Listed below are T cell receptor beta chains from one sample, sequenced in a study of CD8+ T cells in alopecia areata. Repertoires were generated with immunoSEQ multiplex PCR, while TCRdb's copy carries only in-frame clones and drops some. The sample contains approximately 280,000 clones, nearly 60% of which appear only once. Sequenced material: CD4+ T cells sorted from blood, taken at week 24, from a patient treated with tofacitinib. The receptors come from a human donor with alopecia areata. Both conserved end residues are part of each CDR3. The D gene is left open where the match is weak. Size values are once, few and many counts, or a class for expanded clones, and some rows have none.

>TRBD1|TRBJ1-2|-|TRBV7-2
CASSFPGQGAPYGGYTF
TGTGCCAGCAGCTTCCCGGGACAGGGGGCTCCTTACGGCGGCTACACCTTC
>TRBD2|TRBJ2-5|once|TRBV4-2
CASSQDGGKETQYF
TGTGCCAGCAGCCAAGACGGGGGGAAAGAGACCCAGTACTTC
>-|TRBJ2-4|-|TRBV28
CASSRGWKAKNIQYF
TGTGCCAGCAGCCGGGGGTGGAAAGCCAAAAACATTCAGTACTTC
>-|TRBJ1-1|-|TRBV7-3
CASSLPGNTEAFF
TGTGCCAGCAGCTTACCAGGGAACACTGAAGCTTTCTTT
>-|TRBJ2-2|-|TRBV5-1
CASSLAAGNTGELFF
TGCGCCAGCAGCTTGGCGGCAGGGAACACCGGGGAGCTGTTTTTT
>-|TRBJ1-6|-|TRBV7-8
CASSLFAADSPLHF
TGTGCCAGCAGCTTATTCGCGGCTGATTCACCCCTCCACTTT
>-|TRBJ2-7|-|TRBV28
CASSLKGYEQYF
TGTGCCAGCAGTTTAAAGGGATACGAGCAGTACTTC
>-|TRBJ2-7|-|TRBV23-1
CASSQSGQSSYEQYF
TGCGCCAGCAGTCAATCTGGACAAAGCTCCTACGAGCAGTACTTC
>TRBD1|TRBJ1-2|once|TRBV9
CASSVSPRTGDGYTF
TGTGCCAGCAGCGTATCCCCCCGGACAGGGGACGGCTACACCTTC
>TRBD2|TRBJ2-3|once|TRBV7-2
CASSPRARLAAYDTQYF
TGTGCCAGCAGCCCGAGGGCTCGACTAGCGGCTTATGATACGCAGTATTTT
>TRBD2|TRBJ2-7|few|TRBV5-1
CASSLEASGDSYEQYF
TGCGCCAGCAGCTTGGAGGCTAGCGGGGACTCCTACGAGCAGTACTTC
>TRBD1|TRBJ2-6|-|TRBV7-3
CASSPQGAQGANVLTF
TGTGCCAGCAGCCCTCAGGGGGCGCAAGGGGCCAACGTCCTGACTTTC
>TRBD2|TRBJ2-1|-|TRBV4-3
CASSQDVREHYNEQFF
TGCGCCAGCAGCCAAGATGTGCGGGAGCACTACAATGAGCAGTTCTTC
>-|TRBJ1-5|-|TRBV6-6
CASILGTNQPQHF
-
>-|TRBJ2-3|-|TRBV5-1
CASSPLGGDTQYF
TGCGCCAGCAGCCCCCTGGGAGGTGATACGCAGTATTTT
>-|TRBJ2-5|-|TRBV19
CASSFQRGQSETQYF
TGTGCCAGTAGCTTTCAAAGAGGACAATCAGAGACCCAGTACTTC
>-|TRBJ1-2|once|TRBV5-6
CASSLVSAHGYTF
TGTGCCAGCAGCTTGGTCTCGGCACATGGCTACACCTTC
>-|TRBJ1-2|-|TRBV5-4
CASSRPSGGHGYTF
TGTGCCAGCAGTCGTCCCTCGGGGGGCCACGGCTACACCTTC
>-|TRBJ2-1|few|TRBV7-2
CASSLAAAANNEQFF
TGTGCCAGCAGCTTAGCAGCGGCCGCCAACAATGAGCAGTTCTTC
>TRBD2|TRBJ2-3|-|TRBV7-2
CASSLASGSTDTQYF
TGTGCCAGCAGCTTGGCTAGCGGGTCAACAGATACGCAGTATTTT
>TRBD1|TRBJ1-4|-|TRBV25-1
CASSSTQGAGEKLFF
TGTGCCAGCAGTTCCACACAGGGGGCTGGAGAAAAACTGTTTTTT
>-|TRBJ1-4|-|TRBV30
CAWSGAGPATNEKLFF
TGTGCCTGGAGTGGGGCAGGACCTGCAACTAATGAAAAACTGTTTTTT
>-|TRBJ1-2|-|TRBV11-2
CASSPSTGGAGYTF
TGTGCCAGCAGCCCGTCGACCGGGGGGGCTGGCTACACCTTC
>-|TRBJ1-1|-|TRBV30
CAWSVWSEAFF
TGTGCCTGGAGTGTATGGAGTGAAGCTTTCTTT
>-|TRBJ1-1|-|TRBV30
CAWSPSRSGNTEAFF
TGTGCCTGGAGCCCTTCACGGAGCGGGAACACTGAAGCTTTCTTT
>TRBD1|TRBJ2-2|-|TRBV13
CASSSQGWDSPMSTGELFF
TGTGCCAGCAGCTCCCAGGGTTGGGACAGCCCTATGAGCACCGGGGAGCTGTTTTTT
>-|TRBJ2-1|-|TRBV2
CASSVSFYNEQFF
TGTGCCAGCAGTGTCAGTTTTTACAATGAGCAGTTCTTC
>TRBD2|TRBJ2-3|-|TRBV4-1
CASSRLAVTDTQYF
TGCGCCAGCAGCCGTCTAGCGGTCACAGATACGCAGTATTTT
>-|TRBJ2-7|-|TRBV6-5
CASRPREAFTYEQYF
TGTGCCAGCAGACCCAGGGAGGCGTTTACCTACGAGCAGTACTTC
>-|TRBJ1-2|-|TRBV30
CAWSGGLSYGYTF
TGTGCCTGGAGTGGCGGACTCTCATATGGCTACACCTTC
>TRBD1|TRBJ2-7|-|TRBV7-2
CASSSSGTGPDYEQYF
TGTGCCAGCAGCTCATCCGGGACAGGGCCTGACTACGAGCAGTACTTC
>TRBD2|TRBJ2-5|-|TRBV7-2
CASSLMSGGAETQYF
TGTGCCAGCAGCTTAATGAGCGGGGGGGCGGAGACCCAGTACTTC
>-|TRBJ2-6|-|TRBV5-4
CASSLDGSRSGANVLTF
TGTGCCAGCAGCTTGGACGGCTCCCGTTCTGGGGCCAACGTCCTGACTTTC
>-|TRBJ2-5|once|TRBV11-2
CASSLRDPQETQYF
TGTGCCAGCAGCTTGCGGGACCCTCAAGAGACCCAGTACTTC
>-|TRBJ2-7|-|TRBV4-3
CASSQGAHEQYF
TGCGCCAGCAGCCAAGGGGCACACGAGCAGTACTTC
>TRBD1|TRBJ1-2|once|TRBV29-1
CSVAKDRGANYGYTF
TGCAGCGTGGCCAAGGACAGGGGCGCTAACTATGGCTACACCTTC
>-|TRBJ2-7|-|TRBV28
CASSSDSPYEQYF
TGTGCCAGCAGTTCGGACAGTCCCTACGAGCAGTACTTC
>-|TRBJ1-2|-|TRBV5-4
CASSSGPNYGYTF
TGTGCCAGCAGCTCGGGCCCGAACTATGGCTACACCTTC
>-|TRBJ2-4|-|TRBV7-2
CASSLGGRENIQYF
TGTGCCAGCAGCTTAGGGGGCAGGGAAAACATTCAGTACTTC
>TRBD1|TRBJ2-4|-|TRBV28
CASSVTGLGQNIQYF
TGTGCCAGCAGTGTGACAGGGTTAGGCCAAAACATTCAGTACTTC
>-|TRBJ1-1|-|TRBV30
CAWRAGRSTEAFF
TGTGCCTGGAGGGCAGGTCGTAGCACTGAAGCTTTCTTT
>-|TRBJ1-6|-|TRBV5-1
CASSLVGDLLRNSPLHF
TGCGCCAGCAGCTTGGTCGGGGATCTCCTGCGGAATTCACCCCTCCACTTT
>-|TRBJ2-3|few|TRBV7-3
CASSPTLLGTQYF
TGTGCCAGCAGCCCGACACTCCTGGGTACGCAGTATTTT
>TRBD2|TRBJ2-3|-|TRBV2
CATPGGAPPSTDTQYF
TGTGCCACCCCCGGGGGGGCCCCTCCTAGCACAGATACGCAGTATTTT
>TRBD1|TRBJ2-5|-|TRBV5-6
CASSLGQGARETQYF
TGTGCCAGCAGCCTAGGACAGGGGGCGCGGGAGACCCAGTACTTC
>-|TRBJ2-6|-|TRBV5-1
CASSIDSSGANVLTF
TGCGCCAGCAGCATCGACAGCTCTGGGGCCAACGTCCTGACTTTC
>TRBD1|TRBJ2-5|-|TRBV4-1
CASSQVGTGGIPETQYF
TGCGCCAGCAGCCAAGTTGGTACAGGGGGAATTCCAGAGACCCAGTACTTC
>-|TRBJ1-5|-|TRBV30
CAWTSQSNQPQHF
TGTGCCTGGACGTCTCAGAGCAATCAGCCCCAGCATTTT